This T cell receptor beta chain was found in a study of T-cell reconstitution after alpha-beta-depleted transplantation in children. Trimming removed 6 bases from V and 8 bases from J, with 14 bases in between. Germline lookup yields CDR1 SQVTM and CDR2 ANQGSEA. CDR3 size: 13 residues. TCRbeta library construction was performed incorporating unique molecular identifiers. TCRdb re-called the PCR reads with MiXCR, one entry per CDR3 protein. This table has approximately 93,000 distinct CDR3 sequences, roughly 8% appearing once. This clonotype was seen many times. This chain uses TRBV29-1 with TRBJ1-6; D is uncertain. The sequencing here drew on PBMCs from the stem cell graft donor, taken from the stem cell graft. This receptor was identified in a human donor who donated a stem cell graft to a child with congenital amegakaryocytic thrombocytopenia. The CDR3 sequence is CSVATARDSPLHF. The CDR3 DNA follows: TGCAGCGTCGCCACAGCTCGTGATTCACCCCTCCACTTT.